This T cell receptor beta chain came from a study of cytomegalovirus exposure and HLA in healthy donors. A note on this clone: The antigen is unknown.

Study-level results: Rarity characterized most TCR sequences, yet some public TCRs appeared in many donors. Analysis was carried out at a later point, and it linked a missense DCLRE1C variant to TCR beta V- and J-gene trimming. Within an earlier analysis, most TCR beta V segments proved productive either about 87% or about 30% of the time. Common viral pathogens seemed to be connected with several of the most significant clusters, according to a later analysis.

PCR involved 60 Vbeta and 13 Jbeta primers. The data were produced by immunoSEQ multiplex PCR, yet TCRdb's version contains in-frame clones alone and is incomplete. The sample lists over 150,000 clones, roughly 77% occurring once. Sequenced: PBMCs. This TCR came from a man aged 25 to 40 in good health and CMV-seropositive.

The CDR3 reads CASSRYGTGYEKLFF. CDR3 coding DNA: TGTGCCAGCAGCCGGTACGGGACAGGGTATGAAAAACTGTTTTTT. V and J are TRBV6-5 and TRBJ1-4; 9 bases agree with TRBD1. The CDR3 totals 15 residues. V shed 6 bases and J 6 bases; nucleotides not matched to a gene: 8. Per the germline V gene, CDR1 is MNHEY and CDR2 is SVGAGI.